This TCR beta chain was retrieved from a study of regulatory T cells in long-lasting Graves disease. Turning to the study itself: Persistent Graves' disease denoted over 5 years of antithyroid drugs plus positive TSH receptor antibodies. Regarding the study as a whole: Persistent disease was associated with favored TRBV28 usage and with favored use of TRBJ1-2 and TRBJ2-5.

Time point denoted: persistent/refractory GD, antithyroid drugs over 5 years with positive TRAb. TCR sequences were obtained from RNA taken from PBMCs. Patients were from an endocrinology department in Xi'an, China. This clonotype was found many times. What it binds is not known. This CDR3 spans 14 amino acids. From germline, CDR1 is LNHDA and CDR2 SQIVND (reference sequence). Trimming took 5 bases from V and 1 from J, leaving 11 bases between them. Assembly of TCR beta libraries relied on iRepertoire HTBI primers together with Arm-PCR of CDR3 regions. TCRdb reprocessed the multiplex PCR reads via MiXCR and lists one record per CDR3 protein. The sample consists of some 470,000 distinct CDR3 sequences, around a fifth of them appearing once.

The clonotype originates from a female donor with Graves disease. The sequences come from peripheral blood mononuclear cells (PBMCs), collected when the disease was refractory, from a patient treated with antithyroid drugs. The rearrangement joins TRBV19 to TRBJ1-1, with D possibly being TRBD1 (6 bases). The CDR3 DNA is TGTGCCAGTAGTTCCCACAGGGAGAACACTGAAGCTTTCTTT. This translates into CASSSHRENTEAFF.